This TCR beta chain came from a study of PD-L1 blockade in urothelial cancer. About the study: Blood analysis was done at 3 weeks (second dose) and 6 weeks after treatment began. Each blood sample yielded a median of 141,255 T cells. Findings of the study overall: Patients with below-median pretreatment blood clonality survived longer.

V lost 0 bases to trimming and J lost 7 bases, with 12 bases between them. Germline V gene sequence: CDR1 MNHNS, CDR2 SASEGT. The length of the CDR3 is 14 residues. Generated by immunoSEQ multiplex PCR, the TCRdb table keeps only in-frame clones and is missing some. Of some 100,000 clones in the sample, about 91% were seen once. As regards this clone: What it binds is unknown.

This specimen consisted of PBMCs, obtained around atezolizumab (anti-PD-L1) treatment. The gene calls are TRBV6-1 and TRBJ1-2; D unresolved. The sequence came from a woman of 80 years or more with urothelial cancer. The DNA for the CDR3 is TGTGCCAGCAGTGAAGCTGGCCCATCGGGTGGCTACACCTTC. This translates into CASSEAGPSGGYTF.